The clone carrying this T cell receptor (beta chain) was seen repeatedly, ten times or more. Antigen specificity is unknown. The data derive from a study of CD8 T cells in ankylosing spondylitis. The study's findings and limits: Characteristic, it appeared, of ankylosing spondylitis blood was a TCR beta motif of about eight highly homologous variants. Some motif variants were previously reported in reactive arthritis synovial fluid and blood. Disease-linked clones, CD8+, were relatively rare in peripheral blood. Reportedly, matched ankylosing spondylitis synovial fluid was significantly enriched for disease-linked clones.

Using quantitative 5'-RACE with molecular barcodes, the authors made TCR beta libraries. MiXCR was run by TCRdb on the 5' RACE reads, yielding one entry per CDR3 protein. This table has hundreds of thousands of distinct CDR3 sequences, around 11% appearing once. This CDR3 has 13 amino acids. CDR1 DFQATT and CDR2 SNEGSKA come from the germline V gene (reference sequence). Deletions cut 6 bases from V and 4 bases from J, with 13 bases between. The sample consisted of blood, either unsorted or a sorted T cell fraction (not recorded which). This sequence joins TRBV20-1 and TRBJ1-5; the D is unclear. The receptor's source is a male donor with ankylosing spondylitis. The CDR3 DNA reads as TGCAGTGCCCCGTCCGGACCTAATCAGCCCCAGCATTTT. It specifies CSAPSGPNQPQHF.